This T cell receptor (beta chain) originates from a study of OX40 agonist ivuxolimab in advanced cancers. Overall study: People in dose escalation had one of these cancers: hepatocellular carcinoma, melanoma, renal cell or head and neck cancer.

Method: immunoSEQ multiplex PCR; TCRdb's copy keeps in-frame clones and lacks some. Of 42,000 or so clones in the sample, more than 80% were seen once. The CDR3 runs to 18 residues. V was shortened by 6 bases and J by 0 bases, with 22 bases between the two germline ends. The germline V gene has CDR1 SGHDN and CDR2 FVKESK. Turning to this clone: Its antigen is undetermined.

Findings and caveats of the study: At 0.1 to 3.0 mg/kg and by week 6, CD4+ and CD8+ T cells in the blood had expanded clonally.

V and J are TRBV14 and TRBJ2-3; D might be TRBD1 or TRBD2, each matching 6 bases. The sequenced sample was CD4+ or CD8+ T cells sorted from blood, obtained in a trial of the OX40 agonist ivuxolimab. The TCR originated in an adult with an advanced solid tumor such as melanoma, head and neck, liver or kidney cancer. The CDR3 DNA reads TGTGCCAGCAGTTACCCACCAGGGGCCCGGGGGAGCACAGATACGCAGTATTTT. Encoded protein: CASSYPPGARGSTDTQYF. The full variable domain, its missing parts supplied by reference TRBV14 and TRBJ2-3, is EAGVTQFPSHSVIEKGQTVTLRCDPISGHDNLYWYRRVMGKEIKFLLHFVKESKQDESGMPNNRFLAERTGGTYSTLKVQPAELEDSGVYFCASSYPPGARGSTDTQYFGPGTRLTVL.